This is a list of T cell receptor beta chains from one sample in a study of CD8+ T cells in alopecia areata. This table comes from immunoSEQ multiplex PCR, and its TCRdb copy is limited to in-frame clones, with some not included. Of 110,000 or so clones in the sample, roughly 59% were seen once. The material sequenced was CD8+ T cells sorted from blood. Receptors were obtained from a human donor in good health. The CDR3 runs from the conserved cysteine through the conserved F or W. D genes are given only for firm matches. Clone size, where shown, is once, few, many, or a class for clones that have expanded.

D | size | J | V | CDR3 | DNA
- | - | TRBJ2-7 | TRBV11-2 | CASSLEDGPPYYEQYF | TGTGCCAGCAGCTTAGAGGACGGGCCTCCATACTACGAGCAGTACTTC
- | - | TRBJ1-1 | TRBV5-4 | CASTTWGEEGAFF | TGTGCCAGCACTACCTGGGGGGAAGAGGGAGCTTTCTTT
- | - | TRBJ1-2 | TRBV6-5 | CASSYSGRAYGYTF | TGTGCCAGCAGTTACTCGGGCAGGGCCTATGGCTACACCTTC
TRBD1 | - | TRBJ1-1 | TRBV4-3 | CASSQDGQENTEAFF | TGCGCCAGCAGCCAAGATGGACAGGAGAACACTGAAGCTTTCTTT
- | - | TRBJ1-5 | TRBV4-1 | CASSRNLRQPQHF | TGCGCCAGCAGCCGGAATCTCCGTCAGCCCCAGCATTTT
TRBD2 | - | TRBJ2-7 | TRBV9 | CASSVDGGISYEQYF | TGTGCCAGCAGCGTAGACGGGGGGATCTCCTACGAGCAGTACTTC
TRBD2 | - | TRBJ2-5 | TRBV7-2 | CASSSERGGRETQYF | TGTGCCAGCAGCTCCGAGCGGGGGGGCCGAGAGACCCAGTACTTC
- | few | TRBJ1-2 | TRBV2 | CASSVGLGYTF | TGTGCCAGCAGTGTCGGGCTTGGCTACACCTTC
TRBD2 | - | TRBJ2-3 | TRBV4-3 | CASSQDRWRGETDTQYF | TGCGCCAGCAGCCAAGACCGCTGGCGGGGGGAAACAGATACGCAGTATTTT
- | - | TRBJ2-1 | TRBV5-4 | CASSHEAAVNEQFF | TGTGCCAGCAGCCACGAGGCGGCAGTTAATGAGCAGTTCTTC
- | - | TRBJ1-4 | TRBV9 | CASSSDSGEATNEKLFF | TGTGCCAGCAGCTCGGACAGCGGGGAGGCCACTAATGAAAAACTGTTTTTT
TRBD1 | - | TRBJ2-3 | TRBV13 | CASSQGARVPTQYF | TGTGCCAGCAGTCAGGGGGCGCGGGTCCCGACGCAGTATTTT
- | - | TRBJ1-1 | TRBV5-1 | CASSVLVNTEAFF | TGCGCCAGCAGCGTATTGGTGAACACTGAAGCTTTCTTT
- | - | TRBJ1-1 | TRBV27 | CASSSSGTRTEAFF | TGTGCCAGCAGTTCCTCCGGGACCAGGACTGAAGCTTTCTTT
TRBD1 | few | TRBJ1-2 | TRBV6-5 | CASSTGDGYTF | TGTGCCAGCAGCACAGGGGATGGCTACACCTTC
- | - | TRBJ2-7 | TRBV5-6 | CASSLGTRGDYEQYF | TGTGCCAGCAGCCTGGGGACAAGAGGCGACTACGAGCAGTACTTC
- | - | TRBJ1-1 | TRBV7-9 | CASSWANTEAFF | TGTGCCAGCAGCTGGGCAAACACTGAAGCTTTCTTT
- | - | TRBJ2-3 | TRBV20-1 | CSARVDTQYF | TGCAGTGCTAGAGTCGATACGCAGTATTTT
TRBD1 | - | TRBJ2-4 | TRBV5-1 | CASSSEAGQGADIQYF | TGCGCCAGCAGCTCAGAAGCGGGACAGGGGGCCGACATTCAGTACTTC
- | few | TRBJ1-5 | TRBV15 | CATSRVGYSNQPQHF | TGTGCCACCAGCAGAGTAGGGTATAGCAATCAGCCCCAGCATTTT
- | - | TRBJ1-2 | TRBV7-2 | CASSPPTALYGYTF | TGTGCCAGCAGCCCTCCGACAGCCTTATATGGCTACACCTTC
TRBD1 | - | TRBJ2-1 | TRBV7-2 | CASSFRGRLSRYNEQFF | TGTGCCAGCAGCTTTAGGGGGCGTCTGTCACGTTACAATGAGCAGTTCTTC
TRBD2 | - | TRBJ2-3 | TRBV15 | CATSGETGLAGGLTDTQYF | TGTGCCACCAGCGGGGAAACTGGACTAGCGGGGGGCCTCACAGATACGCAGTATTTT
TRBD2 | few | TRBJ2-3 | TRBV4-3 | CASSQAFAGGPTDTQYF | TGCGCCAGCAGCCAAGCGTTTGCGGGGGGGCCGACAGATACGCAGTATTTT
- | few | TRBJ1-5 | TRBV28 | CASGPYSNQPQHF | TGTGCCAGCGGGCCTTATAGCAATCAGCCCCAGCATTTT